This T cell receptor beta chain was observed in a study of blood T cell repertoires in COVID-19. On the study more broadly: Spain, Italy and the United States supplied samples that represented acute and convalescent COVID-19. PBMCs, B-cell-depleted T cells, or T cells were the source of the cDNA or gDNA that made up the material.

This CDR3 has 18 residues. The V segment lost 6 bases and the J segment 2 bases; nucleotides outside the gene matches: 15. Germline CDR1 is SNHLY and CDR2 is FYNNEI. As handled by the study authors: From reference gene primer amplification, estimates of nucleated cell counts were derived. TCRdb's table, derived via immunoSEQ multiplex PCR, lists solely in-frame clones and lacks some. The D gene and trimming were derived from the DNA, and the V and J assignments and clone size from that table. This sample has about 42,000 clones, with about 78% found just once. The chain carries TRBV2 and TRBJ2-2, with 7 bases fitting TRBD1. Sequenced input: peripheral blood. The TCR sequence derives from a man between 70 and 80 years old with active or convalescent COVID-19. CDR3 sequence (DNA): TGTGCCAGCAGGAACACCATACTAAGACAGGGTAACACCGGGGAGCTGTTTTTT. This codes for CASRNTILRQGNTGELFF.